This paragraph covers one T cell receptor (beta chain) sequence. These data originate in a study of technical replicates of blood from several donors. Here immunoSEQ multiplex PCR was the method, and the copy in TCRdb shows in-frame clones only, minus some. Found here are 45,000 to 60,000 clones, more than 95% of them singletons; the top ten hold about 0.37%. This clonotype originated in a human donor in good health. The sample consisted of T cells isolated from PBMCs.

CDR3 DNA sequence: TGTGCCAGCAGCCTCGGACTAGCGGGAGGGCCCCAGTTCTTC. Translation: CASSLGLAGGPQFF. The rearrangement joins TRBV27 to TRBJ2-1; 15 bases map to TRBD2. The V segment lost 6 bases and the J segment 13 bases; nucleotides outside the gene matches: 7. Germline loops: CDR1 MNHEY, CDR2 SMNVEV (reference sequence). The CDR3 is made up of 14 amino acids.